These 11 T cell receptor beta chains came from one sample sequenced in a study of shared clonotypes between healthy human individuals. Generated by immunoSEQ multiplex PCR, the TCRdb table keeps only in-frame clones and is missing some. The data show about 2.1 million clones, just over 90% seen once. Naive CD8 cells comprised CD45RO-negative, CCR7-positively selected cells, excluding terminally differentiated effector memory CD45RA+ cells. What was sequenced was naive CD8+ T cells from PBMCs. These receptors were obtained from a young man in good health. Some clones in this sample may be carry-over from other donors' samples.

This CDR3 is CASSLRVSEAFF. The CDR3 nucleotides read TGTGCCAGCAGTTTGAGAGTGTCTGAAGCTTTCTTT. The chain joins TRBV28 to TRBJ1-1; D call uncertain. The germline V gene encodes CDR1 MDHEN and CDR2 SYDVKM. The CDR3 has 12 residues. V lost 3 bases and J lost 6, with 8 bases in between.

J is TRBJ2-7 and V is TRBV6-1; 8 bases are a match to TRBD2. The CDR3 has 13 amino acids. The germline gives CDR1 MNHNS, CDR2 SASEGT. Unmatched junction bases numbered 4, after V lost 6 bases and J lost 3 bases. The CDR3 sequence is CASSPGLGYEQYF. The CDR3 nucleotides are TGTGCCAGCAGCCCGGGACTAGGCTACGAGCAGTACTTC.

The chain uses TRBV9 and TRBJ1-3, with 7 bases fitting TRBD1. There are 15 residues in the CDR3. Germline CDR1 SGDLS, CDR2 YYNGEE. V dropped 4 bases and J dropped 4; count of bases not matched to a gene: 8. Here the CDR3 reads CASSYSAQGGNTIYF. The CDR3 DNA is TGTGCCAGCAGCTATTCCGCACAGGGGGGAAACACCATATATTTT.

This clone was counted a single time. The V gene is TRBV9, the J gene TRBJ2-5, with TRBD2 matching 8 bases. Germline trimming cut 0 bases from V and 2 bases from J; bases unmatched to any gene: 6. CDR1 is SGDLS and CDR2 is YYNGEE in the germline V gene. This CDR3 is 16 amino acids long. The DNA for the CDR3 is TGTGCCAGCAGCGTAGGGATAGCGGGGTTTCAAGAGACCCAGTACTTC. Its translation is CASSVGIAGFQETQYF.

The chain recombines TRBV10-3 with TRBJ2-1; D tentatively reads TRBD1 or TRBD2 (5 bases each). CDR3 length equals 14 residues. V gave up 6 bases and J gave up 10 bases, with 19 bases separating them. Looked up from germline, CDR1 is ENHRY and CDR2 is SYGVKD. The CDR3 coding sequence is TGTGCCATCAGGGGGGACGGGTCTAATATGGAGCAGTTCTTC. It yields the protein CAIRGDGSNMEQFF.

In this sample, this clone turned up once. The chain uses TRBV4-1 and TRBJ1-1; D remains unclear. CDR3 length equals 18 residues. The germline V and J ends were trimmed by 0 bases and 4 bases, with 21 bases remaining between them. Germline values: CDR1 MGHRA, CDR2 YSYEKL. CDR3 sequence (DNA): TGCGCCAGCAGCCAAGATTTGGGAGGGCGGCGAATTGTCACTGAAGCTTTCTTT. It codes for CASSQDLGGRRIVTEAFF.

This clone appeared once. Its ends do not fully match the called genes, so a read error is possible. The V call is TRBV5-1, the J call TRBJ2-7; unclear D gene. The germline CDR1 and CDR2 sequences are SGHRS and YFSETQ. The CDR3 extends over 9 amino acids. The CDR3 is CASNEARAF. The CDR3, as DNA: TGCGCCAGCAACGAAGCCCGGGCCTTC.

The chain uses TRBV27 and TRBJ2-7, with D perhaps TRBD2 (5 bases). Germline V gene sequence: CDR1 MNHEY, CDR2 SMNVEV (reference sequence). There are 15 residues in the CDR3. The V end lost 5 bases, the J end lost 0 bases, and 14 bases lay between the germline ends. The CDR3 sequence is CASSPSSGNSYEQYF. The DNA of the CDR3 is TGTGCCAGCAGTCCCTCATCCGGGAACTCCTACGAGCAGTACTTC.

A word on this clone: Other DNA sequences in the same sample also yield this CDR3. The chain combines TRBV27 with TRBJ2-3; maybe TRBD2 (6 bases). With 7 bases removed from V and 3 bases from J, the gap between germline ends came to 14 bases. Germline loops: CDR1 MNHEY, CDR2 SMNVEV (reference sequence). The CDR3 totals 14 residues. As DNA, the CDR3 is TGTGCCAGCACCTTGGGGGGATCGACAGATACGCAGTATTTT. It codes for CASTLGGSTDTQYF.

The chain combines TRBV28 with TRBJ1-1, with 8 bases matching TRBD1. The CDR3 is made up of 15 amino acids. Trimming cost V 2 bases and J 3 bases; bases outside gene matches: 5. The germline CDR1 and CDR2 sequences are MDHEN and SYDVKM. In nucleotides, the CDR3 is TGTGCCAGCAGTTTACTGACAGGGGTTGACACTGAAGCTTTCTTT. Its translation is CASSLLTGVDTEAFF.

This chain uses TRBV9 with TRBJ2-3; tentative D call: TRBD2 (5 bases). Germline assignment: CDR1 SGDLS and CDR2 YYNGEE. The CDR3 contains 15 residues. V was cut by 3 bases and J by 8 bases, with 19 bases left in between. This CDR3 reads CASSGPIGLESTQYF. The DNA for the CDR3 is TGTGCCAGCAGCGGCCCGATAGGACTTGAGAGTACGCAGTATTTT.